This record covers a single T cell receptor beta chain. The table lists this clonotype with many counts. Its antigen is unknown. No quality values exist for individual bases; no much larger clone is one base distant. The CDR3 measures 14 amino acids from cysteine to phenylalanine. Only the CDR3 DNA stays, 42 bases, in frame from base 1. Germline trimming amounts to 7 bases on V and 2 bases on J, with 8 as the count of junction bases outside the gene matches. CDR1 and CDR2, per the germline V gene (reference sequence), are LNHDA and SQIVND. The patients picked for sequencing were ones in whom flow cytometry had shown an expansion of CD8+CD57+ cells. CD8+CD57+ effector memory cells were additionally sequenced from about 15% of the 12 patients who had enough cells. Severe acquired aplastic anemia was diagnosed in all patients according to International Study of Aplastic Anemia and Agranulocytosis and Camitta criteria. No patient had received any therapy when blood was sampled. CD8+CD57+ cells were enriched with beads, and a mean of roughly 1.6 ug of DNA was obtained. In the study, sorted CD4+ and CD8+ blood T cells from patients with severe aplastic anemia and from healthy subjects underwent deep sequencing of TCR repertoires. In the USA, patient enrollment took place under clinicaltrials.gov protocols 00001620, 01623167, 00001397, 00071045, 00081523 and 00961064. Ficoll-Paque density gradient centrifugation was used to isolate peripheral blood mononuclear cells.

The entry originates in a study of CD8+CD57+ T cells in acquired aplastic anemia (dated by TCRdb to the late 2010s). For the study in its entirety: CD8+CD57+ expansion was defined as frequency above the mean frequency observed in healthy subjects.

Findings and caveats that apply to the study as a whole: Roughly 29 CD8+ CDR3 sequences were found to be shared between patients and controls, but these sequences appeared to be highly expressed in patients and within the immunodominant clones of the patients. Between patients and healthy controls, no significant difference in CD8+ Simpson's diversity was found (P=0.060). In patients, diversity was lower in CD8+CD57+ cells than in the total CD4+ and CD8+ cell pools.

TCR beta VDJ combination and CDR3 sequence profiling used genomic DNA as the template. An Illumina HiSeq 2000 was used for TCR repertoire sequencing. As for how the authors treated the data: Repertoires were assessed using TRBV/TRBJ rearrangement plots, CDR3 size and DJ length profiles, and Simpson's diversity index. The immunodominant clone was defined as the most abundant DNA sequence in deep sequencing data. CDR3 amino acid sequences were screened for sharing across subjects and were compared with published repertoires and the VDJdb database. In TCRdb, the public reads were trimmed at Q25 with fastp and aligned with MiXCR, with productive beta chains retained. Records with the same CDR3 protein are collapsed into one entry carrying the most frequent genes and DNA. The V and J calls, along with clone size, are taken from TCRdb and not from the paper's own processing. This sample has about 20,000 distinct CDR3 sequences in its table, and almost 40% of those were observed once. The leading ten clones occupy about 87% of the sample.

The specimen sequenced was CD8+CD57+ T cells sorted from PBMCs. The sample's cell subset or site label is to be understood as: bead-enriched CD8+CD57+ effector memory T cells from SAA patients. The V and J segments used are TRBV19 and TRBJ2-7; 7 of the junction bases match TRBD1. This receptor was taken from a human donor with aplastic anemia. The base sequence is TGTGCCAGTAAATTTGGGGACAGTGCCTACGAGCAGTACTTC. The resulting protein is CASKFGDSAYEQYF.